This T cell receptor beta chain is drawn from a study of blood T cell repertoires in COVID-19. The assay was immunoSEQ multiplex PCR, and TCRdb's table has in-frame clones only and misses some. This table has 15,000 to 20,000 clones, 77% appearing once. Trimming removed 1 base from V and 2 bases from J, with 8 bases in between. In germline, CDR1 is LNHNV, CDR2 YYDKDF (reference sequence). This CDR3 has 14 residues. Source material: peripheral blood. This clonotype was obtained from a man aged 70 or older with COVID-19, enrolled during active disease. J is TRBJ1-1 and V is TRBV15; D gene ambiguous. CDR3 region: CATSRGAVNTEAFF. CDR3 nucleotide sequence: TGTGCCACCAGCAGAGGGGCAGTTAACACTGAAGCTTTCTTT.